The rows below give T cell receptor beta chains drawn from one sample of a study of cytomegalovirus exposure and HLA in healthy donors. Here immunoSEQ multiplex PCR was the method, and the copy in TCRdb shows in-frame clones only, minus some. The sample contains roughly 150,000 clones, 75% to 85% of which appear only once. The sequencing input was PBMCs. These receptors originate from a woman under 30 in good health and CMV-seronegative. CDR3s leave out the opening cysteine and the closing phenylalanine or tryptophan. D genes are given only for firm matches.

j_call,v_call,d_call,cdr3_aa
TRBJ1-4,TRBV5-1,.,ASSAGPINEKLF
TRBJ2-7,TRBV27,.,ASSFHGGSGAYEQY
TRBJ1-1,TRBV7-9,.,ASSLAGQINTEAF
TRBJ2-1,TRBV6-1,.,ASTQDSRGEQF
TRBJ2-5,TRBV25-1,.,ASSYPVESQETQY
TRBJ1-3,TRBV11-2,TRBD1,ASSLGYGTAGNTIY
TRBJ1-5,TRBV28,TRBD1,ASSFLDRGGRSSNQPQH
TRBJ2-7,TRBV5-1,.,ASSLARGGQSYEQY
TRBJ2-7,TRBV5-1,.,ASSLQGSYEQY
TRBJ1-2,TRBV2,.,ASSEGTSNYGYT
TRBJ2-1,TRBV19,TRBD2,ASSIGSGRALSYNEQF
TRBJ2-1,TRBV28,.,ATYRGYNEQF
TRBJ1-2,TRBV7-9,TRBD1,SSSTWTGGSYGYT
TRBJ2-7,TRBV5-1,TRBD1,ASSLTGVGYEQY
TRBJ1-1,TRBV11-1,TRBD1,ASSPGTGWYTEAF
TRBJ2-7,TRBV11-2,.,ASSLSPEPTHEQY
TRBJ2-7,TRBV7-6,.,ASSIGQYSYEQY
TRBJ2-3,TRBV29-1,TRBD1,STPPWDRDRSTDTQY
TRBJ1-3,TRBV5-1,.,ASSPVTGGNTIY
TRBJ1-4,TRBV19,.,ASSIPGEATNEKLF
TRBJ2-1,TRBV12-5,TRBD1,ASAPLGTGIYNEQF
TRBJ1-2,TRBV2,TRBD1,ASSYGLRQGWYGYT
TRBJ2-2,TRBV7-9,TRBD2,ASGFPAGGPYTGELF
TRBJ2-6,TRBV2,.,ASTRHSGANVLT
TRBJ2-5,TRBV7-3,TRBD2,ASSLTPGLAETQY
TRBJ2-7,TRBV6-6,TRBD2,ASNRGLAEAYEQY
TRBJ1-3,TRBV18,.,ASSGGVQGNTIY
TRBJ1-1,TRBV7-6,TRBD1,ASSETGGWVEEAF
TRBJ2-5,TRBV6-6,TRBD1,ASSSRGETQY
TRBJ1-3,TRBV6-6,.,ASSYADSSGNTIY
TRBJ2-7,TRBV2,TRBD1,ASSGPGQGQPWNEQY
TRBJ1-1,TRBV15,TRBD1,ATSRDGLRTGGRAF
TRBJ2-3,TRBV7-3,.,ASSLTVPGSGTDTQY
TRBJ1-5,TRBV18,.,ASSSRRYSNQPQH
TRBJ1-5,TRBV4-1,.,ASSQGSGPNQPQH
TRBJ1-4,TRBV13,TRBD1,ASSSGTVVATNKKLF
TRBJ2-7,TRBV5-1,TRBD1,ASSFGTGLREQY
TRBJ2-5,TRBV4-2,TRBD2,ASSLREGETQY
TRBJ2-3,TRBV23-1,.,ASSYSSRRTTDTQY
TRBJ2-3,TRBV5-1,.,ASSHSPTDTQY
TRBJ2-5,TRBV5-1,TRBD2,ASSSRLAGRQETQY
TRBJ2-1,TRBV27,.,ASSLVTGRGYNEQF
TRBJ1-3,TRBV18,TRBD1,ASSPGQPRSGNTIY
TRBJ1-2,TRBV2,.,ASSDPSVYGYT
TRBJ1-1,TRBV19,TRBD1,ASSIGRTGGEMYTEAF
TRBJ1-5,TRBV28,.,ASSFEGSSNQPQH
TRBJ1-6,TRBV9,TRBD1,ASSIYGTGGGIHSPLH
TRBJ2-7,TRBV11-1,TRBD1,ASSARDRGTYEQY
TRBJ1-2,TRBV2,TRBD1,ASSARQGTSRSGYT
TRBJ1-2,TRBV5-4,.,ASSPEWRNGYT